This section outlines one T cell receptor (beta chain) sequence together with its context. The antigen remains undetermined. This entry is derived from a study of a mutant IDH1 vaccine in newly diagnosed glioma. V was cut by 6 bases and J by 3 bases, with 18 bases left in between. CDR3 length: 16 amino acids. CDR1 is MNHEY, CDR2 SMNVEV, per germline (reference sequence). Data came from immunoSEQ multiplex PCR; TCRdb stores just in-frame clones and leaves some out. The sample lists 35,000 or so clones, about 80% occurring once. Time point defined: week 5, during vaccination. A single vaccine dose contained 300 ug of mutant IDH1 20-mer peptide, and topical imiquimod was used with it.

The receptor was derived from a man aged 25 to 45 with glioma. The source material was PBMCs, sampled from a glioma patient whose treatment included an IDH1 peptide vaccine. V usage is TRBV27 and J usage is TRBJ2-1; D gene unclear. This chain's CDR3 is CASRPPGLPDYNEQFF. The CDR3 bases are TGTGCCAGCAGGCCCCCCGGTCTCCCGGACTACAATGAGCAGTTCTTC.